This T cell receptor (beta chain) was identified in a study of T cell repertoires in cytomegalovirus infection. This clonotype was seen many times. The CDR3 length is 14 residues. The J segment lost 4 bases and the V segment lost 5 bases, leaving 6 bases of the junction unmatched. Looked up from germline, CDR1 is SGHTA and CDR2 is FQGNSA. TCRdb re-analysed the reads in MiXCR, keeping a single row per CDR3 protein. Of 200,000 to 300,000 distinct CDR3 sequences listed, roughly an eighth were seen once; the top ten hold 1.5% to 2%. Sequencing used PBMCs. V gene TRBV7-2 combines with J gene TRBJ2-3; 7 bases line up with TRBD1. This sequence was found in a human donor in good health (CMV status not recorded). Some clones in this sample may be carry-over from other donors' samples. The CDR3 DNA reads TGTGCCAGCAGCCTCCGCCAGGGGGCAGATACGCAGTATTTT. Translating gives CASSLRQGADTQYF.